This T cell receptor beta chain was retrieved from a study of shared clonotypes between healthy human individuals. General study results and limits: Clonotype sharing among donors likely depends on sequencing depth.

The DNA input per sorted-subset replicate PCR was 150 to 200 ng, corresponding to around 28,000 T cell genomes. This table comes from immunoSEQ multiplex PCR, and its TCRdb copy is limited to in-frame clones, with some not included. The sample has approximately 1,500,000 clones, 95% to 99% seen once. The CDR3 has 13 amino acids. CDR1 is SGHAT and CDR2 is FQNNGV in the germline V gene. V was pared by 4 bases and J by 4 bases, with 7 bases between. Details on this clone: What it binds is unknown.

This sequence was found in a man aged 25 to 40 in good health. The chain couples TRBV11-2 to TRBJ2-2, with no clear D. Sample: naive CD4+ T cells sorted from blood. Subset given: CD45RA+ positively selected. DNA of the CDR3: TGTGCCAGCAGCTCGAGGATCACCGGGGAGCTGTTTTTT. Translation: CASSSRITGELFF.